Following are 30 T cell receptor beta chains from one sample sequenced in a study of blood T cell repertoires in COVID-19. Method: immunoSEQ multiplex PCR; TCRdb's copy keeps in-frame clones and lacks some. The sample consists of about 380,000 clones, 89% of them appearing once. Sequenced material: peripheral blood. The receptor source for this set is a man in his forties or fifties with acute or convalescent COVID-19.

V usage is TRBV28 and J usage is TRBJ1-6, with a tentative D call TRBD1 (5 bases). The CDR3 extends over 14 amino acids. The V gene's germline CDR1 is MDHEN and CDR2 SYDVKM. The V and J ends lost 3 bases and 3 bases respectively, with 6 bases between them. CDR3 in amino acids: CASSFQGYNSPLHF. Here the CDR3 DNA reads TGTGCCAGCAGTTTTCAGGGCTATAATTCACCCCTCCACTTT. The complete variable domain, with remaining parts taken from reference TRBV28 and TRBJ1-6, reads DVKVTQSSRYLVKRTGEKVFLECVQDMDHENMFWYRQDPGLGLRLIYFSYDVKMKEKGDIPEGYSVSREKKERFSLILESASTNQTSMYLCASSFQGYNSPLHFGNGTRLTVT.

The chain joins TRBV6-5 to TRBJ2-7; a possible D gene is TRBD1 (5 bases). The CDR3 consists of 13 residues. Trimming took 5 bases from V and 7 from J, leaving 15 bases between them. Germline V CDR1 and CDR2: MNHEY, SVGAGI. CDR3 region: CASSPRAPREQYF. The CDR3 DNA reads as TGTGCCAGCAGTCCCAGGGCTCCGAGGGAGCAGTACTTC.

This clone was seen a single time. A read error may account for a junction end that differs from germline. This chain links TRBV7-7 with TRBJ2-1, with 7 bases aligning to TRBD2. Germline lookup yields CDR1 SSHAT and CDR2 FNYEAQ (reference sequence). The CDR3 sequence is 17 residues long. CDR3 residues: CASSLEGLSSPYNEQFF. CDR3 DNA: TGTGCTAGCAGCTTAGAGGGACTAAGTTCACCTTACAATGAGCAGTTCTTC.

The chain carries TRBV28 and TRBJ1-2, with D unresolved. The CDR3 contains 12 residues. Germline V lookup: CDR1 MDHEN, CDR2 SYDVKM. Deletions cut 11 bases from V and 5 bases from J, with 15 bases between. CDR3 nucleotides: TGTGCCGGGTCCGGGCCGGGGTATGGCTACACCTTC. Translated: CAGSGPGYGYTF.

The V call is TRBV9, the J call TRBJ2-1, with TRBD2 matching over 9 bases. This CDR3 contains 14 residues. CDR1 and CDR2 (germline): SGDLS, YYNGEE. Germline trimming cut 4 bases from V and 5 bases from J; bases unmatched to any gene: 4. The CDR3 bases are TGTGCCAGCAGCTCGGGACTAGCTCACAATGAGCAGTTCTTC. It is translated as CASSSGLAHNEQFF.

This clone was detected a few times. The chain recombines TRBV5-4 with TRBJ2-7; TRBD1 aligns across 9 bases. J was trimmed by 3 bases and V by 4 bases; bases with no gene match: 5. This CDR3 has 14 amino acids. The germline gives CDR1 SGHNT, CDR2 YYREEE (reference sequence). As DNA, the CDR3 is TGTGCCAGCAGCGTGGGACAGGGACACTACGAGCAGTACTTC. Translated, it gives CASSVGQGHYEQYF.

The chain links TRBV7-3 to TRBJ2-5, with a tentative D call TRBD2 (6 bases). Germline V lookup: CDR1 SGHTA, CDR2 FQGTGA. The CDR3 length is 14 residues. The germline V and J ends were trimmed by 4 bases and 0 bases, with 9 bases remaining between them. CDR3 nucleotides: TGTGCCAGCAGCTCAGCGGGTAACCAAGAGACCCAGTACTTC. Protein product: CASSSAGNQETQYF.

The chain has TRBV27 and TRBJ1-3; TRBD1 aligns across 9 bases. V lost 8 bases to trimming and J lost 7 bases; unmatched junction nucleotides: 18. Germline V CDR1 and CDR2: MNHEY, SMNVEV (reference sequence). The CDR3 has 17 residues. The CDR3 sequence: CASGFDRSRTGDNTIYF. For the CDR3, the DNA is TGTGCCAGCGGATTCGACAGAAGCAGGACAGGGGATAACACCATATATTTT.

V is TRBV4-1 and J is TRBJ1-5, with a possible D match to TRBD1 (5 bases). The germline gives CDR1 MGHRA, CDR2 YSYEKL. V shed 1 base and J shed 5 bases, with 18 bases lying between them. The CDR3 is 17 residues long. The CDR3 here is CASSQVGRGKVYQPQHF. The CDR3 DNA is TGCGCCAGCAGCCAAGTGGGGCGGGGTAAGGTATATCAGCCCCAGCATTTT.

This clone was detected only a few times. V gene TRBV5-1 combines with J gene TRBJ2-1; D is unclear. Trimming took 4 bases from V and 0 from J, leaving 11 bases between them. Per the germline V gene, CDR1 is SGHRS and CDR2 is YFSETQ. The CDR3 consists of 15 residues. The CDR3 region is CASSPLQSSYNEQFF. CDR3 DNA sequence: TGCGCCAGCAGCCCACTACAAAGCTCCTACAATGAGCAGTTCTTC.

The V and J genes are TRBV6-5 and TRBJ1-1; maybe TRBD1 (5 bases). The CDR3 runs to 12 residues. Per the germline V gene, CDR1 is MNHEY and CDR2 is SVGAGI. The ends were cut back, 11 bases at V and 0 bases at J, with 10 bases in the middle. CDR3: CASPGVNTEAFF. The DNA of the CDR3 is TGTGCCTCCCCGGGGGTGAACACTGAAGCTTTCTTT.

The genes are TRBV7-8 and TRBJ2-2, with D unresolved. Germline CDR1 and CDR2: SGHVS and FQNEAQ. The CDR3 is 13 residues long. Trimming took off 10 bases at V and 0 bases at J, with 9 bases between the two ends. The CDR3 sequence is CAIQAANTGELFF. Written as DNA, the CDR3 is TGTGCCATTCAAGCCGCGAACACCGGGGAGCTGTTTTTT.

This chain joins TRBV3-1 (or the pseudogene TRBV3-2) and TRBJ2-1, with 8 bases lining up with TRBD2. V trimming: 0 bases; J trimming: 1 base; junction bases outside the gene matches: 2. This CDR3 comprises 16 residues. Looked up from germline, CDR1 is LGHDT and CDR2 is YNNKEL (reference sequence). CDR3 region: CASSQELAGSYNEQFF. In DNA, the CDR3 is TGTGCCAGCAGCCAAGAATTAGCGGGGTCCTACAATGAGCAGTTCTTC.

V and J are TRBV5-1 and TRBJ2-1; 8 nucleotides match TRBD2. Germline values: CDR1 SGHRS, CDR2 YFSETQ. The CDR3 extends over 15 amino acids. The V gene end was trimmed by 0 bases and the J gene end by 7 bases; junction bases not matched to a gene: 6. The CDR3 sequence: CASSLASPSGNEQFF. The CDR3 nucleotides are TGCGCCAGCAGCTTGGCCAGTCCTAGCGGGAATGAGCAGTTCTTC.

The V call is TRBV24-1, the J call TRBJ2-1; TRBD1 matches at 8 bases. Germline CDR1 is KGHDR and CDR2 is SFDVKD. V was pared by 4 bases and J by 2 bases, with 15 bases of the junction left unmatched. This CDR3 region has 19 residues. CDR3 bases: TGTGCCACCAGTGACCCCACGCAAACGGACAGGGCGGCCTACAATGAGCAGTTCTTC. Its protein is CATSDPTQTDRAAYNEQFF.

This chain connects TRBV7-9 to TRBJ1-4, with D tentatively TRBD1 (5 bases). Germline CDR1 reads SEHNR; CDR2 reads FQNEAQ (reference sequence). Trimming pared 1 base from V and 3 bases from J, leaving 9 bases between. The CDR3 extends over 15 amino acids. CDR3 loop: CASSLGQSANEKLFF. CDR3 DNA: TGTGCCAGCAGCTTAGGACAGTCGGCTAATGAAAAACTGTTTTTT. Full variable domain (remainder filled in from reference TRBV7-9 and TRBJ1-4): DTGVSQNPRHKITKRGQNVTFRCDPISEHNRLYWYRQTLGQGPEFLTYFQNEAQLEKSRLLSDRFSAERPKGSFSTLEIQRTEQGDSAMYLCASSLGQSANEKLFFGSGTQLSVL.

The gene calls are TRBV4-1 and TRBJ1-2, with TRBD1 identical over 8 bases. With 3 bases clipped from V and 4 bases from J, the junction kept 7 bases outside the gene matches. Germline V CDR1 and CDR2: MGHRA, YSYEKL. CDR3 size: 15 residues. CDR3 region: CASSQADRATYGYTF. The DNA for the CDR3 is TGCGCCAGCAGCCAGGCGGACAGGGCGACCTATGGCTACACCTTC.

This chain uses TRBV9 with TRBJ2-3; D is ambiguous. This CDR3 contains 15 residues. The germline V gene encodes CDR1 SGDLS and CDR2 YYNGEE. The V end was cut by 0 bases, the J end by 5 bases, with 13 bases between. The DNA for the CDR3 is TGTGCCAGCAGCGTAGGTGTTAATACCGGAGATACGCAGTATTTT. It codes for CASSVGVNTGDTQYF.

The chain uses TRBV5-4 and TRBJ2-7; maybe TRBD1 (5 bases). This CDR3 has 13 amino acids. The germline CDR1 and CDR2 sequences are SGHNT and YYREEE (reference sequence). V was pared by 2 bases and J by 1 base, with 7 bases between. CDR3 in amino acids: CASSFTGSYEQYF. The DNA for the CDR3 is TGTGCCAGCAGCTTTACAGGTTCCTACGAGCAGTACTTC. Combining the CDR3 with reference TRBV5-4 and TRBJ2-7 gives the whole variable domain ETGVTQSPTHLIKTRGQQVTLRCSSQSGHNTVSWYQQALGQGPQFIFQYYREEENGRGNFPPRFSGLQFPNYSSELNVNALELDDSALYLCASSFTGSYEQYFGPGTRLTVT.

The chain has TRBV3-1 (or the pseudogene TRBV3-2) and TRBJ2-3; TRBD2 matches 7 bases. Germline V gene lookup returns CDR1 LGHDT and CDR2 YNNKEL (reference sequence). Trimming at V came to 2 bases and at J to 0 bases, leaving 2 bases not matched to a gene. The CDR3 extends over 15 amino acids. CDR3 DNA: TGTGCCAGCAGCCAACTAGCGGCTAGCACAGATACGCAGTATTTT. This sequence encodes CASSQLAASTDTQYF.

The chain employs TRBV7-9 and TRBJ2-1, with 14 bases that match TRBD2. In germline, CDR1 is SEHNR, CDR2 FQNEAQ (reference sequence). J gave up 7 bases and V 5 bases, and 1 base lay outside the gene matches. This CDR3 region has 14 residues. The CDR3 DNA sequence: TGTGCCAGCAGCCGGACTAGCGGGAGGAATGAGCAGTTCTTC. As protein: CASSRTSGRNEQFF.

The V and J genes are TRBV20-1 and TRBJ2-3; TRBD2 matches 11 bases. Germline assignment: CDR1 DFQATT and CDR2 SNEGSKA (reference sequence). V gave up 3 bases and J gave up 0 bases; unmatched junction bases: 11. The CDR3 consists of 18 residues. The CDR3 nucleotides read TGCAGTGCTAGTGGTCTCTTAGCGGGGGGGTTCAGCACAGATACGCAGTATTTT. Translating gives CSASGLLAGGFSTDTQYF.

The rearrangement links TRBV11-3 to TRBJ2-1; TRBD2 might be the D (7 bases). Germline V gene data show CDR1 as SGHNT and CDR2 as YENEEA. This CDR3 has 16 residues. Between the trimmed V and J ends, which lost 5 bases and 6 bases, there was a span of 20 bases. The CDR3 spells CASSRLYGGPLNEQFF. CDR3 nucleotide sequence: TGTGCCAGCAGCCGCCTGTACGGGGGGCCCCTCAATGAGCAGTTCTTC.

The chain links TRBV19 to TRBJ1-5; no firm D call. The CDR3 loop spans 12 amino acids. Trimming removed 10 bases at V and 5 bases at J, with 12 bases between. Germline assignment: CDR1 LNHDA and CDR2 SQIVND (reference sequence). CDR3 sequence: CATRASYQPQHF. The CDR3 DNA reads TGTGCCACTAGGGCCTCATATCAGCCCCAGCATTTT.

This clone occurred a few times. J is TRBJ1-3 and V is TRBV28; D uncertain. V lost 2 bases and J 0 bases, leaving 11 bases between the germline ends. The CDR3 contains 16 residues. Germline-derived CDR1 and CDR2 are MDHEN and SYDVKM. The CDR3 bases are TGTGCCAGCAGTTTACTAGAATATAGCTCTGGAAACACCATATATTTT. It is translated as CASSLLEYSSGNTIYF.

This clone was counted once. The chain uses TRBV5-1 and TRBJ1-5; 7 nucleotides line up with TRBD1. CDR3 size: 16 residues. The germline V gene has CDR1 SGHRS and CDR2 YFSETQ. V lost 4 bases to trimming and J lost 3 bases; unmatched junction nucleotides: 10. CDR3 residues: CASSPTDRELNQPQHF. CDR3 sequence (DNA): TGCGCCAGCAGCCCCACCGACAGGGAGCTCAATCAGCCCCAGCATTTT.

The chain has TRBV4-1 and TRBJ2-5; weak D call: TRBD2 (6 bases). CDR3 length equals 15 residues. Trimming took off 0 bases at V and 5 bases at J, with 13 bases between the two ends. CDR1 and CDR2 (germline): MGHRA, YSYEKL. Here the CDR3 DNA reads TGCGCCAGCAGCCAAGATCTGCGGGGAAGGGAGACCCAGTACTTC. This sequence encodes CASSQDLRGRETQYF.

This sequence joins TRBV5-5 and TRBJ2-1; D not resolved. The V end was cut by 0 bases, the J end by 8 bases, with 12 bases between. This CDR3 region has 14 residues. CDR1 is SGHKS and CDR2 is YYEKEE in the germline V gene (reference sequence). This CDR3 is CASSLDIAKYEQFF. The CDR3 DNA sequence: TGTGCCAGCAGCTTGGATATAGCTAAGTATGAGCAGTTCTTC. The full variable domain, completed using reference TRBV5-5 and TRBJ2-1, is DAGVTQSPTHLIKTRGQQVTLRCSPISGHKSVSWYQQVLGQGPQFIFQYYEKEERGRGNFPDRFSARQFPNYSSELNVNALLLGDSALYLCASSLDIAKYEQFFGPGTRLTVL.

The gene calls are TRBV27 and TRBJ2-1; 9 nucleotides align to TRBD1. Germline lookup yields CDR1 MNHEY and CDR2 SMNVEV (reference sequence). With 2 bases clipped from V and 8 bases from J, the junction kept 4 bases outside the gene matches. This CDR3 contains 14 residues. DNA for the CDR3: TGTGCCAGCAGTTTAGGGACAGGGTTCGATGAGCAGTTCTTC. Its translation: CASSLGTGFDEQFF.

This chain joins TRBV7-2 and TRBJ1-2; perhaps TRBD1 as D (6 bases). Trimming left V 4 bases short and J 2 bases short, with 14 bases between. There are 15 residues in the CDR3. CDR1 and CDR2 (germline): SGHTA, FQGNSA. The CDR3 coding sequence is TGTGCCAGCAGCTGGGGGCGGGGGCTAAACTATGGCTACACCTTC. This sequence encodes CASSWGRGLNYGYTF.